This passage covers 10 T cell receptor beta chains from one sample sequenced in a study of shared clonotypes between healthy human individuals. This table comes from immunoSEQ multiplex PCR, and its TCRdb copy is limited to in-frame clones, with some not included. The data contain around 1.5 million clones, approximately 98% of them singletons. What was sequenced was naive CD4+ T cells sorted from blood. Subset: CD45RA+ positively selected. Every receptor here comes from a man between 25 and 39 years old in good health.

The chain recombines TRBV9 with TRBJ2-7; 9 bases match TRBD1. The CDR3 has 15 amino acids. Germline V gene sequence: CDR1 SGDLS, CDR2 YYNGEE. Trimming at V came to 0 bases and at J to 4 bases, leaving 5 bases not matched to a gene. In DNA form, the CDR3 reads TGTGCCAGCAGCGTAGGGGGACAGGGAAAGTACGAGCAGTACTTC. It yields the protein CASSVGGQGKYEQYF.

This chain uses TRBV4-1 with TRBJ2-1; D may be TRBD2 (6 bases). The CDR3 extends over 15 amino acids. The V end was cut by 1 base, the J end by 2 bases, with 9 bases between. Germline-derived CDR1 and CDR2 are MGHRA and YSYEKL. The CDR3 is CASSQAGATYNEQFF. As DNA, the CDR3 is TGCGCCAGCAGCCAAGCGGGAGCCACCTACAATGAGCAGTTCTTC.

This chain joins TRBV5-1 and TRBJ2-5; D could derive from TRBD1 or TRBD2 (5 bases each). This CDR3 is built from 13 residues. Deletions cut 4 bases from V and 5 bases from J, with 12 bases between. Germline loops: CDR1 SGHRS, CDR2 YFSETQ. The CDR3 DNA reads TGCGCCAGCAGCAGGGGAGTGGGGGAGACCCAGTACTTC. Encoded protein: CASSRGVGETQYF.

V and J are TRBV18 and TRBJ2-5; D call uncertain. The V and J ends lost 2 bases and 6 bases respectively, with 4 bases between them. This CDR3 spans 11 amino acids. Germline assignment: CDR1 KGHSH and CDR2 LQKENI. CDR3 DNA sequence: TGTGCCAGCTCACCAGCAAAGACCCAGTACTTC. It yields the protein CASSPAKTQYF.

This chain joins TRBV7-9 and TRBJ1-2, with a weak D call TRBD1 (6 bases). The CDR3 loop spans 13 amino acids. V gave up 4 bases and J gave up 6 bases, with 12 bases separating them. Germline CDR1 and CDR2: SEHNR and FQNEAQ (reference sequence). The CDR3 spells CASSSVQGNGYTF. The CDR3 DNA is TGTGCCAGCAGCTCCGTACAGGGAAATGGCTACACCTTC.

The chain is built from TRBV29-1 and TRBJ2-5, with D hard to call. The germline V gene encodes CDR1 SQVTM and CDR2 ANQGSEA. V gave up 6 bases and J gave up 3 bases, with 11 bases separating them. This CDR3 has 12 residues. The CDR3 protein is CSVAIIKETQYF. The CDR3 DNA sequence: TGCAGCGTCGCGATTATAAAAGAGACCCAGTACTTC.

This chain uses TRBV25-1 with TRBJ2-1; maybe TRBD2 (5 bases). Germline lookup yields CDR1 MGHDK and CDR2 SYGVNS. The CDR3 totals 14 residues. Trimming pared 3 bases from V and 4 bases from J, leaving 10 bases between. In DNA form, the CDR3 reads TGTGCCAGCAGTGAGCCTAGCCGGTACAATGAGCAGTTCTTC. Protein sequence: CASSEPSRYNEQFF.

Remarks on this clone: An end of the junction differs from the germline gene, which may be a read error. The CDR3 bases are TGTGCCAGTAGTGAACGGCTACTCCGGGACACCATATATTTT. Its translation: CASSERLLRDTIYF. The genes are TRBV25-1 and TRBJ1-3; D unresolved. CDR3 length: 14 residues. Germline V gene data show CDR1 as MGHDK and CDR2 as SYGVNS. Full variable domain (outside the CDR3, taken from reference TRBV25-1 and TRBJ1-3): EADIYQTPRYLVIGTGKKITLECSQTMGHDKMYWYQQDPGMELHLIHYSYGVNSTEKGDLSSESTVSRIRTEHFPLTLESARPSHTSQYLCASSERLLRDTIYFGEGSWLTVV.

This rearrangement joins TRBV12-5 to TRBJ2-1, with D perhaps assigned TRBD1 or TRBD2 (5 bases each). The CDR3 has 13 residues. In germline, CDR1 is LGHNT, CDR2 FRNRAP. V gave up 5 bases and J gave up 15 bases, with 20 bases separating them. CDR3 amino acids: CASGARVGTERFF. CDR3 coding DNA: TGTGCTAGTGGTGCCCGGGTGGGGACCGAACGGTTCTTC.

The gene calls are TRBV7-2 and TRBJ1-2; D might be TRBD1 (6 bases). The CDR3 is made up of 14 amino acids. Trimming cost V 5 bases and J 4 bases, with 14 bases left between them. CDR1 and CDR2 (germline): SGHTA, FQGNSA. CDR3 in amino acids: CASSPFTGFYGYTF. In nucleotides, the CDR3 is TGTGCCAGCAGCCCCTTCACAGGGTTCTATGGCTACACCTTC.